This T cell receptor (beta chain) derives from a study of vaccination and CD4 T cells after COVID-19 (dated 2022 in TCRdb). As for the study more broadly: Convalescent patients had a positive SARS-CoV-2 result on nasal swab PCR, and of these patients, several had mild disease and one had severe disease. Culture stimuli were overlapping spike peptide pools from SARS-CoV-2 and from the common cold coronaviruses HCoV-NL63, HCoV-OC43 and HCoV-229E. Post-COVID blood samples from convalescent patients were collected a median of roughly 100 days after diagnosis, with a range of roughly 35 to 170 days. Six males and four females were included in the convalescent cohort, with two Hispanic individuals, seven Caucasians, two Asians and one multiracial person represented. Post-vaccine blood samples were taken a median of approximately 76 days after the second vaccine dose, with a range of about 14 to 241 days. In control cultures, a CEFX viral epitope pool was used as positive control, an HIV-1 Nef peptide pool was used as negative control, or no peptide was added. In around 10 COVID-19 convalescent patients and a few infection-naive healthy vaccine recipients, researchers compared the spike-specific CD4+ TCR repertoire from before mRNA vaccination with the repertoire from after. Participants got two doses of the Pfizer-BioNTech BNT162b2 vaccine (n=8) or two doses of the Moderna mRNA-1273 vaccine (n=2).

The sample's treatment or condition label, in plain terms: approximately 11-day PBMC culture with coronavirus spike peptide pools or control peptides (ViraFEST assay). The study used the ViraFEST assay, which expanded antigen-specific T cells with peptide pools and then identified expanded clonotypes by TCR sequencing. The convalescent patients' positive SARS-CoV-2 PCR tests fell between March and December 2020, which was before the Alpha, Beta and Delta variants emerged in the United States. Each well held some 2 million PBMCs cultured with around 9 ug/ml peptide pools in IMDM containing 5% human AB serum and approximately 10 IU/ml IL-2. Half of the culture medium was replaced with fresh IL-2-containing medium on days 3 and 7. Once the cells had been in culture for approximately 10 days, the EasySep CD4+ T cell isolation kit was used to isolate CD4+ T cells by negative selection. Ficoll-Paque Plus gradient centrifugation was used to isolate PBMCs from whole blood, and the isolated PBMCs were then either used fresh or cryopreserved at -140C. Culture conditions were generally each tested in triplicate wells.

The trim is 0 bases for V and 1 base for J, with a gap of 1 base between the germline ends. The CDR3 spans 13 residues, from the cysteine through the phenylalanine. Kept here is only the CDR3 DNA, which spans 39 bases and is read in frame from base 1. The germline V gene provides CDR1 LGHNA and CDR2 YNFKEQ. What the authors observed across the whole study: Among the post-vaccine SARS-CoV-2-reactive clones in convalescent patients, a median approximately 90% showed up only after vaccination, which suggests vaccine-specific priming. Of the vaccine-specific clones in convalescent patients, 304 of 307, or nearly all, reacted only to SARS-CoV-2 spike and did not cross-react with common cold coronaviruses. Only a relatively small number of convalescent patients were included in the study, and early timepoints following natural infection were not analyzed. Although the median number of SARS-CoV-2-reactive clonotypes went up from some 23 after infection to 38 after vaccination, the increase was not significant.

For this clonotype: The antigen this receptor binds is unknown. Base qualities are not recorded, but no much larger clone differs from it by a single base.

Library creation used PCR. TCR sequencing of DNA from cultured CD4+ T cells used the Oncomine TCR Beta short-read assay at the Johns Hopkins FTIC core. The QIAamp micro DNA kit was used to extract genomic DNA from the cultured CD4+ T cells. Oncomine TCR Beta libraries made from cultured CD4+ T cells were pooled using unique dual indexes and sequenced on an Illumina iSeq 100. In the original analysis: Non-productive sequences were filtered out, and CDR3s that did not start with C, did not end with F or W, or were shorter than 7 amino acids were discarded. Antigen-specific clonotypes were identified using the MANAFEST web application through comparison of peptide-stimulated wells with reference and other culture wells. For a clone to be called positive, the clone needed an FDR below 0.05, an odds ratio above 5, and a productive frequency above 0.1% in at least two of three replicate wells. Clonotypes that were significantly expanded in both SARS-CoV-2 spike wells and at least one common cold coronavirus spike condition were defined as cross-reactive. Levenshtein distances (stringdist) and unrooted phylogenetic trees (ape) in R version 3.6.1 were used to assess CDR3 homology. The public reads were reprocessed in TCRdb via fastp at Q25 and MiXCR, keeping in-frame beta chains. Under each unique CDR3 protein, matching rows form one entry showing the most common genes and DNA. The V and J calls were determined by TCRdb, not by the authors. Across this sample there are under 15,000 distinct CDR3 sequences, with about 42% seen only once. The ten largest clones capture approximately 21% of the sample.

The chain is encoded by TRBV4-2 joined to TRBJ1-5; the D gene is unclear. The source material was CD4+ T cells from blood, cultured in vitro, sampled before SARS-CoV-2 vaccination. This sequence originates from a human donor who had recovered from COVID-19. The DNA is as follows: TGTGCCAGCAGCCAAGAGAGCAATCAGCCCCAGCATTTT. This codes for CASSQESNQPQHF.